This TCR beta chain originates from a study of T cell responses to AZD1222 COVID-19 vaccine. Trimming took 3 bases from V and 2 from J, leaving 7 bases between them. CDR3 length equals 13 residues. Profiled with immunoSEQ multiplex PCR; TCRdb holds only in-frame clones, not every one. This sample yields about 140,000 clones, of which about 90% are seen a single time; about 7.5% belongs to the top ten. In regard to this clone: What it binds is not known.

Overall study results and limits: CD4 TCRs covered the whole spike, strongest at regions 160-218 and 743-854. Seropositivity was recorded at baseline in only a handful of AZD1222 recipients. Nearly half of the spike-specific TCRs reportedly recognize variant regions that carry no mutations.

This specimen consisted of peripheral blood, obtained 28 days after the second dose of the MenACWY control vaccine. The genes are TRBV23-1 and TRBJ1-2; D call uncertain. TRBV23-1 is classed as an ORF, of uncertain function. This receptor was identified in an adult who received the MenACWY meningococcal vaccine as a control. CDR3 residues: CASSHEGNYGYTF. The CDR3 DNA follows: TGCGCCAGCAGTCATGAAGGAAACTATGGCTACACCTTC.